This TCR beta chain came from a study of cytomegalovirus exposure and HLA in healthy donors. With regard to this clone: Its antigen remains unknown.

Study outcomes and limitations: Later examination showed HLA-associated TCR beta chains had greater clonal expansion than equally common others.

Both 60 Vbeta primers and 13 Jbeta primers went into the PCR. Libraries were prepared by immunoSEQ multiplex PCR; TCRdb keeps only in-frame clonotypes and omits some of them. The sample consists of about 220,000 clones, about 80% of them appearing once. This CDR3 has 15 residues. The V gene's germline CDR1 is MGHDK and CDR2 SYGVNS. V lost 4 bases, J lost 7 bases, and 17 bases lay in between. The TCR originated in a woman between 35 and 50 years old in good health and CMV-seropositive. Specimen: PBMCs. The chain employs TRBV25-1 and TRBJ2-1; weak D call: TRBD1 (6 bases). CDR3 coding DNA: TGTGCCAGCAGTGCCCGACTCAGGCAGGGGAATGAGCAGTTCTTC. Its translation: CASSARLRQGNEQFF.